Listed here is a single TCR beta chain. The antigen remains undetermined. This specimen comes from a study of OX40 agonist ivuxolimab in advanced cancers. Background on the study: The drug used for patients, ivuxolimab, was an agonistic anti-OX40 (CD134) antibody. Patients in dose escalation had liver, melanoma, kidney or head and neck cancers. Study outcomes and limitations: Clonal expansion was seen in CD4+ and CD8+ blood T cells by week 6 at 0.1 to 3.0 mg/kg.

Measured with immunoSEQ multiplex PCR; TCRdb has only the in-frame clones, and not every one. This table has 25,000 to 35,000 clones, approximately 86% appearing once. The sample was CD4+ or CD8+ T cells sorted from blood, taken in a trial of the OX40 agonist ivuxolimab. This receptor was obtained from an adult with an advanced solid tumor such as melanoma, head and neck, liver or kidney cancer.

DNA for the CDR3: TGTGCCACCAGCAGTAACAGGGACTCTGGAAACACCATATATTTT. It specifies CATSSNRDSGNTIYF. This rearrangement joins TRBV15 to TRBJ1-3; TRBD1 might be the D (6 bases). This CDR3 is 15 amino acids long. V lost 3 bases to trimming and J lost 0 bases, with 9 bases between them. Per germline, CDR1 LNHNV and CDR2 YYDKDF (reference sequence).